The 24 T cell receptor beta chains given below trace back to one sample, sequenced in a study of shared T cell receptors in the human thymus. TCRdb's table, derived via immunoSEQ multiplex PCR, lists solely in-frame clones and lacks some. The profile shows some 760,000 clones, around 85% of them singletons. The sample was also reused in another study, on human thymus T cells.

The sample consisted of thymocytes. These receptors were collected from a girl less than two years old with a congenital heart defect.

The chain has TRBV2 and TRBJ1-2, with D possibly matching TRBD1 (5 bases). This CDR3 has 16 amino acids. In germline, CDR1 is SNHLY, CDR2 FYNNEI. V lost 6 bases and J 3 bases, leaving 20 bases between the germline ends. The CDR3 is CASSYPVGGGDYGYTF. The CDR3, as DNA: TGTGCCAGCAGCTATCCGGTCGGGGGAGGGGACTATGGCTACACCTTC.

The chain has TRBV18 and TRBJ2-5; 7 bases fit TRBD1. The germline gives CDR1 KGHSH, CDR2 LQKENI. Trimming removed 0 bases from V and 2 bases from J; junction bases left unmatched: 12. This CDR3 has 18 residues. The CDR3 region is CASSPPLRTGALQETQYF. CDR3 in DNA: TGTGCCAGCTCACCACCGCTTAGGACAGGAGCACTTCAAGAGACCCAGTACTTC.

In its sample, this clone was seen a few times. This rearrangement joins TRBV7-2 to TRBJ1-6; 8 bases fit TRBD1. V dropped 6 bases and J dropped 7; count of bases not matched to a gene: 11. Germline lookup yields CDR1 SGHTA and CDR2 FQGNSA. The CDR3 is 16 amino acids. The CDR3 DNA sequence: TGTGCCAGCAGTCTCAATGTTTACAGGGGGAATTCACCCCTCCACTTT. Translation: CASSLNVYRGNSPLHF.

The chain uses TRBV7-9 and TRBJ1-2; D remains ambiguous. Per the germline V gene, CDR1 is SEHNR and CDR2 is FQNEAQ (reference sequence). The V and J ends lost 1 base and 8 bases respectively, with 11 bases between them. There are 13 residues in the CDR3. This CDR3 reads CASSLDGSRGYTF. CDR3 nucleotides: TGTGCCAGCAGCTTAGATGGGTCGAGGGGCTACACCTTC.

The gene calls are TRBV6-6 and TRBJ1-1; 11 bases line up with TRBD1. The CDR3 sequence is 15 residues long. Germline lookup yields CDR1 MNHNY and CDR2 SVGAGI (reference sequence). The V and J ends lost 5 bases and 4 bases, in that order; junction bases with no gene match: 6. The CDR3 sequence is CASSATGTGGTEAFF. The CDR3 coding sequence is TGTGCCAGCAGTGCCACCGGGACAGGGGGCACTGAAGCTTTCTTT.

The chain joins TRBV6-5 to TRBJ1-5; possible D gene TRBD1, 5 bases. Trimming stripped 0 bases from V and 7 bases from J, with 10 bases between. In germline, CDR1 is MNHEY, CDR2 SVGAGI. CDR3 length equals 14 residues. Written as DNA, the CDR3 is TGTGCCAGCAGTTACTCGATTCGGGGGCAGCCCCAGCATTTT. Translation gives CASSYSIRGQPQHF.

The chain is built from TRBV30 and TRBJ2-1, with TRBD2 identical over 8 bases. V gave up 3 bases and J gave up 6 bases; unmatched junction bases: 13. The CDR3 is made up of 16 amino acids. Germline V gives CDR1 GTSNPN, CDR2 SVGIG (reference sequence). The CDR3 nucleotides read TGTGCCTGGAGGGCCGAGGAGCGGGGGAACAGCAATGAGCAGTTCTTC. It is translated as CAWRAEERGNSNEQFF. The complete variable domain, with remaining parts taken from reference TRBV30 and TRBJ2-1, reads SQTIHQWPATLVQPVGSPLSLECTVEGTSNPNLYWYRQAAGRGLQLLFYSVGIGQISSEVPQNLSASRPQDRQFILSSKKLLLSDSGFYLCAWRAEERGNSNEQFFGPGTRLTVL.

This clone has just one count. The V and J genes are TRBV5-8 and TRBJ2-7; the D is unclear. This CDR3 contains 9 residues. Looked up from germline, CDR1 is SGHTS and CDR2 is YDEGEE. Deletions cut 9 bases from V and 3 bases from J, with 4 bases between. The CDR3 sequence is CATFYEQYF. Here the CDR3 DNA reads TGTGCCACCTTCTACGAGCAGTACTTC. Full variable domain (outside the CDR3, taken from reference TRBV5-8 and TRBJ2-7): EAGVTQSPTHLIKTRGQQATLRCSPISGHTSVYWYQQALGLGLQFLLWYDEGEERNRGNFPPRFSGRQFPNYSSELNVNALELEDSALYLCATFYEQYFGPGTRLTVT.

This clone has just a few counts. The V and J genes are TRBV6-1 and TRBJ1-2; TRBD1 matches 9 bases. The ends lost 1 base at V and 9 bases at J; junction bases unmatched: 6. The CDR3 has 14 amino acids. Germline CDR1 reads MNHNS; CDR2 reads SASEGT. The CDR3 protein is CASSEVLDRGCYTF. The CDR3 DNA sequence: TGTGCCAGCAGTGAAGTTCTGGACAGGGGTTGCTACACCTTC.

V and J are TRBV28 and TRBJ2-2; 7 bases are a match to TRBD1. This CDR3 region has 14 residues. Losses at the gene ends were 6 bases for V and 6 bases for J; bases not matched to a gene: 7. Germline V gives CDR1 MDHEN, CDR2 SYDVKM. CDR3 in amino acids: CASRVDRVPGELFF. The CDR3 nucleotides are TGTGCCAGCAGGGTAGACAGGGTTCCCGGGGAGCTGTTTTTT.

The V gene is TRBV14, the J gene TRBJ1-1; D unclear. CDR1 is SGHDN, CDR2 FVKESK, per germline. The V end was cut by 4 bases, the J end by 6 bases, with 18 bases between. The CDR3 extends over 15 amino acids. CDR3 loop: CASSPLPGSGAEAFF. The DNA for the CDR3 is TGTGCCAGCAGCCCCCTACCGGGGTCAGGTGCTGAAGCTTTCTTT.

This rearrangement joins TRBV7-2 to TRBJ1-5; tentative D call: TRBD1 (5 bases). This CDR3 has 13 residues. Trimming removed 5 bases from V and 9 bases from J, with 14 bases in between. Germline V CDR1 and CDR2: SGHTA, FQGNSA. This CDR3 reads CASSPDPGGPQHF. The CDR3, as DNA: TGTGCCAGCAGCCCCGATCCCGGGGGGCCCCAGCATTTT.

This chain uses TRBV27 with TRBJ2-7; D is perhaps TRBD2 (6 bases). Germline V CDR1 and CDR2: MNHEY, SMNVEV (reference sequence). This CDR3 has 16 amino acids. V lost 1 base and J 11 bases, leaving 24 bases between the germline ends. CDR3 sequence reads: CASSLWGRSTSFPEYF. The CDR3 DNA is TGTGCCAGCAGTTTATGGGGGAGGTCGACGAGCTTTCCCGAGTACTTC.

This clone was seen a handful of times. Written as DNA, the CDR3 is TGTGCCAGCAACCAGCACGACCCTTGGGGGCCGTCCTACAATGAGCAGTTCTTC. Its protein is CASNQHDPWGPSYNEQFF. This sequence joins TRBV7-2 and TRBJ2-1, with D possibly TRBD1 on 6 matching bases. From germline, CDR1 is SGHTA and CDR2 FQGNSA. V was trimmed by 7 bases and J by 1 base, leaving 23 bases between them. The CDR3 runs to 18 residues.

This clone was counted a single time. This chain joins TRBV28 and TRBJ2-7; 10 nucleotides agree with TRBD1. The trim removed 3 bases at V and 3 bases at J, leaving 2 bases unmatched. The CDR3 covers 14 residues. Germline-derived CDR1 and CDR2 are MDHEN and SYDVKM. CDR3 in DNA: TGTGCCAGCAGTTTCCGGGACAGGGGCTACGAGCAGTACTTC. Amino acids: CASSFRDRGYEQYF.

This chain uses TRBV4-3 with TRBJ1-2; 8 bases align to TRBD1. Looked up from germline, CDR1 is LGHNA and CDR2 is YSLEER. The V and J ends lost 1 base and 8 bases, in that order; junction bases with no gene match: 6. CDR3 length equals 14 residues. CDR3 DNA sequence: TGCGCCAGCAGCCAAGCTTGGACAGGGAGCGGCTACACCTTC. It yields the protein CASSQAWTGSGYTF.

The rearrangement joins TRBV5-1 to TRBJ2-7; the match to TRBD1 covers 9 bases. The CDR3 runs to 16 residues. Trimming took 0 bases from V and 2 from J; bases not matched to a gene: 6. Germline CDR1 and CDR2: SGHRS and YFSETQ. The CDR3 loop is CASSLATGGFPYEQYF. CDR3 in DNA: TGCGCCAGCAGCTTGGCGACAGGGGGGTTTCCCTACGAGCAGTACTTC.

In this sample, this clone turned up once. The J gene is TRBJ1-2, the V gene TRBV6-4; D uncertain. Deletions cut 8 bases from V and 6 bases from J, with 19 bases between. CDR1 is MRHNA and CDR2 is SNTAGT in the germline V gene. This CDR3 region has 14 residues. The CDR3, as DNA: TGTGCCAGCGCCCCGAAAGCGGGGTGTCATGGCTACACCTTC. Protein sequence: CASAPKAGCHGYTF.

This clone was seen just once. V gene TRBV30 combines with J gene TRBJ1-2, with 8 bases fitting TRBD1. Germline V gives CDR1 GTSNPN, CDR2 SVGIG (reference sequence). This CDR3 region has 14 residues. The V gene end was trimmed by 5 bases and the J gene end by 8 bases; junction bases not matched to a gene: 13. As DNA, the CDR3 is TGTGCCTGGCAAGTAAAGGACAGGGTCGGCGGCTACACCTTC. Its protein is CAWQVKDRVGGYTF.

V is TRBV18 and J is TRBJ2-7; D uncertain. V gave up 4 bases and J gave up 9 bases, with 13 bases separating them. Germline-derived CDR1 and CDR2 are KGHSH and LQKENI. This CDR3 has 12 amino acids. The CDR3 is CASSLNSRWQYF. The DNA for the CDR3 is TGTGCCAGCTCACTTAACAGTCGATGGCAGTACTTC.

CDR3 sequence reads: CASSVGRQTGGRGNTIYF. The CDR3, as DNA: TGTGCCAGCAGCGTAGGTCGCCAGACAGGGGGCCGTGGAAACACCATATATTTT. The chain carries TRBV25-1 and TRBJ1-3; 10 positions match TRBD1. V gave up 6 bases and J gave up 3 bases; unmatched junction bases: 14. CDR1 and CDR2 (germline): MGHDK, SYGVNS. The CDR3 spans 18 residues.

The chain carries TRBV28 and TRBJ2-5; possible D gene TRBD1, 7 bases. Looked up from germline, CDR1 is MDHEN and CDR2 is SYDVKM. Trimming removed 3 bases from V and 2 bases from J, with 19 bases in between. The CDR3 spans 17 residues. The chain's CDR3 is CASSFNRGGSNQETQYF. The CDR3 DNA is TGTGCCAGCAGTTTTAACAGGGGAGGCAGCAATCAAGAGACCCAGTACTTC.

The chain recombines TRBV5-1 with TRBJ2-1; weak D call: TRBD2 (6 bases). Germline V gene data show CDR1 as SGHRS and CDR2 as YFSETQ. CDR3 length: 18 amino acids. V lost 1 base and J lost 7, with 24 bases in between. The CDR3 here is CASSLRSVYGVAENEQFF. CDR3 nucleotides: TGCGCCAGCAGCTTGAGATCGGTATACGGGGTAGCGGAGAATGAGCAGTTCTTC.

V is TRBV6-5 and J is TRBJ2-5; TRBD2 might be the D (5 bases). The CDR3 is 11 residues long. CDR1 and CDR2 (germline): MNHEY, SVGAGI. V lost 6 bases to trimming and J lost 3 bases, with 5 bases between them. The DNA for the CDR3 is TGTGCCAGCAGAGCGGAAGAGACCCAGTACTTC. This translates into CASRAEETQYF.